The clone carrying this T cell receptor beta chain occurred many times. The antigen is unknown. These data originate in a study of molecular identifiers for immune sequencing clone quantification. Study-level information: Replicate RNA from around 20,000 or 100,000 naive CD8 T cells formed five aliquots; four were sequenced. Study-wide results and caveats: Whereas clones above 20 RNA copies held under 1% of naive-cell molecules, they held over 98% of effector molecules. Spike-in Jurkat TCR RNA from a single cell reportedly registered among approximately 1.1 million naive cells.

Losses at the gene ends were 6 bases for V and 4 bases for J; bases not matched to a gene: 8. The germline V gene encodes CDR1 SQVTM and CDR2 ANQGSEA. The CDR3 covers 14 residues. One entry per CDR3 protein results from TCRdb running MiXCR on the PCR reads. This table holds about 640,000 distinct CDR3 sequences, 15% to 20% found once. CD8+CD4-CCR7+CD45RA+ cells were sorted as naive CD8 T cells. The chain is built from TRBV29-1 and TRBJ2-7, with TRBD1 matching over 11 bases. The sequencing sample was made of naive CD8+ T cells from blood, with Jurkat cell RNA spiked in. Sample subset: FACS-sorted CD8+CD4-CCR7+CD45RA+ naive T cells. The TCR sequence derives from a human donor in good health. Some libraries in this study had Jurkat cell RNA spiked in. The CDR3 spells CSVEEDRGLYEQYF. The CDR3 region has the DNA TGCAGCGTCGAGGAGGACAGGGGGCTGTACGAGCAGTACTTC.